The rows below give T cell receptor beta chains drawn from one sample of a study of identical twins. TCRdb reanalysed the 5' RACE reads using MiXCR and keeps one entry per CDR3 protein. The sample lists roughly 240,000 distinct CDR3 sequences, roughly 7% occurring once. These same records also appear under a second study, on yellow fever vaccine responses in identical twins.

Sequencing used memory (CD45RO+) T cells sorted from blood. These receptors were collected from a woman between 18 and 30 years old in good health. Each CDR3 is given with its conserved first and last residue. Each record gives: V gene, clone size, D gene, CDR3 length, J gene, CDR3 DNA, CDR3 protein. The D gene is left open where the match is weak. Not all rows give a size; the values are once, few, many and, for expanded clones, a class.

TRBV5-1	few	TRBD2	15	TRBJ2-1	TGCGCCAGCACCCGACTAGCGGGAGGGGGTAATGAGCAGTTCTTC	CASTRLAGGGNEQFF
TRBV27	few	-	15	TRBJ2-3	TGTGCCAGCAGTCGGAGGGCCCATTGGGGAGATACGCAGTATTTT	CASSRRAHWGDTQYF
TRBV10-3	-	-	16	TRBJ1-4	TGTGCCATCAGTGACGTCGGGCTCGCGGTAGGCGAAAAACTGTTTTTT	CAISDVGLAVGEKLFF
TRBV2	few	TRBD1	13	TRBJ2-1	TGTGCCAGCAGCTCCGGGACAGGGCTTGAGCAGTTCTTC	CASSSGTGLEQFF
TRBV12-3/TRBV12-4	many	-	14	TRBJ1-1	TGTGCCAGCAATCCCGGACGGATGAACACTGAAGCTTTCTTT	CASNPGRMNTEAFF
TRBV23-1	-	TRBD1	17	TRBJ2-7	TGCGCCAGCAGTCAATCGCTTAGGGGGCACCCCACCTACGAGCAGTACTTC	CASSQSLRGHPTYEQYF
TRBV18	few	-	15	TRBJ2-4	TGTGCCAGCTCACCACCCCAGGGCAGGGGCGACATTCAGTACTTC	CASSPPQGRGDIQYF
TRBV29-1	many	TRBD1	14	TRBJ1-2	TGCAGCGTTGAAACGGGACAGGGCCTGATTAGCTACACCTTC	CSVETGQGLISYTF
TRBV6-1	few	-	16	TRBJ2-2	TGTGCCAGCAGTAGGGGGTCCCCCGCCAACACCGGGGAGCTGTTTTTT	CASSRGSPANTGELFF
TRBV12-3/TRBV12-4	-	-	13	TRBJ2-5	TGTGCCAGCAAAAGGGGGTCCCAAGAGACCCAGTACTTC	CASKRGSQETQYF
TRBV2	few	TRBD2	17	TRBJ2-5	TGTGCCAGCAGTCACCGATACCTAGCGGATCCCCAAGAGACCCAGTACTTC	CASSHRYLADPQETQYF
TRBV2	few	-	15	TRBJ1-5	TGTGCCAGCACCCAGGCCGGAATAAACAATCAGCCCCAGCATTTT	CASTQAGINNQPQHF
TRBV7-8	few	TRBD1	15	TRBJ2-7	TGTGCCAGCAGCTTAGTCGGGACAGTCAACTACGAGCAGTACTTC	CASSLVGTVNYEQYF
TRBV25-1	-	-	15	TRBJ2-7	TGTGCCAGCAGTGGCCGCGGGACAGACTCCTACGAGCAGTACTTC	CASSGRGTDSYEQYF
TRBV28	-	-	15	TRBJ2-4	TGTGCCAGCAGTTTGGCATCAGTAGCCAAAAACATTCAGTACTTC	CASSLASVAKNIQYF
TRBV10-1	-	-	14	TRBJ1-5	TGCGCCAGCAGTGAGGAGCTAGGCAATCAGCCCCAGCATTTT	CASSEELGNQPQHF
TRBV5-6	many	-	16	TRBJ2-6	TGTGCCAGCAGCTTTTTCTCTCTCTCTGGGGCCAACGTCCTGACTTTC	CASSFFSLSGANVLTF
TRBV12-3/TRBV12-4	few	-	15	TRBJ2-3	TGTGCCAGCAGTTCCGGGGGTCTGAACACAGATACGCAGTATTTT	CASSSGGLNTDTQYF
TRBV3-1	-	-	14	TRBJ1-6	TGTGCCAGCAGCCAAGATCGGTGGGATTCACCCCTCCACTTT	CASSQDRWDSPLHF
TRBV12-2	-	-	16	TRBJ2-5	TGTGCAAGTCGTTTAAGGCTACAGGGACCTCAAGAGACCCAGTACTTC	CASRLRLQGPQETQYF
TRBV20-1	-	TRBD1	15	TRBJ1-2	TGCAGTGCTAGAGGGACAGGGGGCGGTTACTATGGCTACACCTTC	CSARGTGGGYYGYTF
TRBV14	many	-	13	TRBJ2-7	TGTGCCAGCAGCCAACAGTATTTGGCCGAGCAGTACTTC	CASSQQYLAEQYF
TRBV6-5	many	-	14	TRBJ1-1	TGTGCCAGCAGTTACTCCCGATTAGGCACTGAAGCTTTCTTT	CASSYSRLGTEAFF
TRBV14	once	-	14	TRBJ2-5	TGTGCCAGCAGCCAACAGCTTTTCCAAGAGACCCAGTACTTC	CASSQQLFQETQYF
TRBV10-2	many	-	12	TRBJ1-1	TGCGCCAGCATTTCAGGGAACACTGAAGCTTTCTTT	CASISGNTEAFF
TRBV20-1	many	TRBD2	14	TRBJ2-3	TGCAGTGCTGGGGACCTAGCGGGTCCAGATACGCAGTATTTT	CSAGDLAGPDTQYF
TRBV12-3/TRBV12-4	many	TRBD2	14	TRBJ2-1	TGTGCCGACGCCCCTAGCGGGAGGTACAATGAGCAGTTCTTC	CADAPSGRYNEQFF
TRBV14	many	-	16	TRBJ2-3	TGTGCCAGCAGCCAAGGGGGCAAGAAACTGAGCGATACGCAGTATTTT	CASSQGGKKLSDTQYF
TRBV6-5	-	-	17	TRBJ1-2	TGTGCCAGCAGTTACGAACCCGATGGGAGATCTCGGGATGGCTACACCTTC	CASSYEPDGRSRDGYTF
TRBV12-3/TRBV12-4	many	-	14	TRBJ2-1	TGTGCCAGCAGGTACGGGACATTCTACAATGAGCAGTTCTTC	CASRYGTFYNEQFF
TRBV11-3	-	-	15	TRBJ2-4	TGTGCCAGCAGCTTAGAGCCGGGGGCCAAAAACATTCAGTACTTC	CASSLEPGAKNIQYF
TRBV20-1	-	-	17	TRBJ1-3	TGCAGTGCTAGCCGGACAGTTTCGGGGAGCTCTGGAAACACCATATATTTT	CSASRTVSGSSGNTIYF
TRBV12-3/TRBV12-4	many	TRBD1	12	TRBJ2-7	TGTGCCAGCAGTCCGACAGGGGGCGAGCAGTACTTC	CASSPTGGEQYF
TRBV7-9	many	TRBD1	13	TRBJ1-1	TGTGCCAGCAGCTCTGGACAGGGCACTGAAGCTTTCTTT	CASSSGQGTEAFF
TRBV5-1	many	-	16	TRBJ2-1	TGCGCCAGCAGCTTGGGCTCACTAAGCTCCTACAATGAGCAGTTCTTC	CASSLGSLSSYNEQFF
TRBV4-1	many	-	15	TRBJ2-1	TGCGCCAGCAGCCAAGTGAGGGGGGGTTACAATGAGCAGTTCTTC	CASSQVRGGYNEQFF
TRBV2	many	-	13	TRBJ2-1	TGTGCCAGCGGGTTAAACAGCTACAATGAGCAGTTCTTC	CASGLNSYNEQFF
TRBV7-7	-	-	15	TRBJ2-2	TGTGCCAGCAGCTGGACTTTCGCGAACACCGGGGAGCTGTTTTTT	CASSWTFANTGELFF
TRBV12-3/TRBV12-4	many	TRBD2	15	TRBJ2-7	TGTGCCAGCAGTTTTGGTAGCGGGAGCTTGGACGAGCAGTACTTC	CASSFGSGSLDEQYF
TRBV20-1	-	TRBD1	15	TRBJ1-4	TGCAGTGCTAGAGCCCCAGGGGGCCAGGGTGAAAAACTGTTTTTT	CSARAPGGQGEKLFF
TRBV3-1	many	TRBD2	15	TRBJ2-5	TGTGCCAGCAGCCAAGGTCTGGCGGGGGGAGAGACCCAGTACTTC	CASSQGLAGGETQYF
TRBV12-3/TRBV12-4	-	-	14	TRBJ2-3	TGTGCCAGCGGCCGGGGGGCTGGGACAGATACGCAGTATTTT	CASGRGAGTDTQYF
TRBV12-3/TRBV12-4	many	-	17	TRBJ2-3	TGTGCCAGCAGACCCACAGTAGGTCAAATTTCTTCAGATACGCAGTATTTT	CASRPTVGQISSDTQYF
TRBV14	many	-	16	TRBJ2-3	TGTGCCAGCAGCCCCCTTAGCGGCACTAGCACAGATACGCAGTATTTT	CASSPLSGTSTDTQYF
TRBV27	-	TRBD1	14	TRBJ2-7	TGTGCCAGCAGTTTATGGGACAGGGCTCTCGAGCAGTACTTC	CASSLWDRALEQYF
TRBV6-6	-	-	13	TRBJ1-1	TGTGCCAGCAGTACGTTAGGGGTCGGTGAAGCTTTCTTT	CASSTLGVGEAFF
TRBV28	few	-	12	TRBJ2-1	TGTGCCAGCAGTTCAGGGGGGACGCAGCAGTTCTTC	CASSSGGTQQFF
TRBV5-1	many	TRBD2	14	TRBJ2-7	TGCGCCAGCAGTGCGACTAGCGGGAGTACCGAGCAGTACTTC	CASSATSGSTEQYF
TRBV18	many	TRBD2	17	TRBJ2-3	TGTGCCAGCTCACGTGGGATAGCGGGGCGGACGACAGATACGCAGTATTTT	CASSRGIAGRTTDTQYF
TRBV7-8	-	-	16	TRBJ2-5	TGTGCCAGCAGCGGTAGTTGGAACAGTGGGGCAGAGACCCAGTACTTC	CASSGSWNSGAETQYF